This TCR beta chain comes out of a study of vaccination and CD4 T cells after COVID-19. The treatment is: approximately nine-day PBMC culture with coronavirus spike peptide pools or control peptides (ViraFEST assay). In the ViraFEST assay, peptide-pool expansion preceded TCR sequencing of expanded clonotypes. A remark on this clonotype: Its antigen is currently unknown.

The Oncomine TCR Beta short-read assay sequenced DNA from cultured CD4+ T cells. TCRdb re-called the PCR reads with MiXCR, one entry per CDR3 protein. The data contain about 7,800 distinct CDR3 sequences, 58% of them singletons. Unmatched junction bases numbered 6, after V lost 7 bases and J lost 7 bases. Germline values: CDR1 MDHEN, CDR2 SYDVKM. The CDR3 spans 13 residues. The clonotype originates from a human donor who had recovered from COVID-19. Sequences were obtained from CD4+ T cells from blood, cultured in vitro. The rearrangement links TRBV28 to TRBJ2-2; 7 bases are shared with TRBD2. This CDR3 reads CASNEAGSGELFF. CDR3 sequence (DNA): TGTGCCAGCAACGAAGCGGGGAGCGGGGAGCTGTTTTTT.